This TCR beta chain came from a study of blood T cell repertoires in COVID-19. At the level of the study: Sites across the United States, Italy and Spain contributed samples from acute and convalescent COVID-19.

Data came from immunoSEQ multiplex PCR; TCRdb stores just in-frame clones and leaves some out. Altogether roughly 260,000 clones are present, around 82% being singletons, with the ten largest covering approximately 4.8%. This CDR3 is 14 amino acids long. The ends were cut back, 2 bases at V and 3 bases at J, with 5 bases in the middle. CDR1 and CDR2 from the germline V gene are MNHEY and SVGEGT. The receptor was isolated from a woman aged 70-85 years with acute or convalescent COVID-19. The V gene is TRBV6-2 or TRBV6-3, the J gene TRBJ1-6; no clear D gene. Input material: peripheral blood. The CDR3 sequence is CASSYRVYNSPLHF. Written as DNA, the CDR3 is TGTGCCAGCAGTTACCGGGTCTATAATTCACCCCTCCACTTT.